The T cell receptor beta chain described here comes from a study of T cells in Graves' hyperthyroidism and ophthalmopathy. As to this clonotype: Mismatch with germline at one junction end may stem from a read error.

Amplification targeted TCR beta CDR3 regions from RNA transcripts. A set of HTBI primers served as the primers for a first-round RT-PCR of the TCR CDR3. TCRdb itself ran the multiplex PCR reads through MiXCR, one entry per CDR3 protein. The sample yields tens of thousands of distinct CDR3 sequences, approximately 48% seen once. Source material: blood. The receptor was isolated from a woman in her 50s with Graves' ophthalmopathy.

The CDR3 DNA reads TGTGCCAGCAGCCTATGGACTAGCGCGTACAGTGAGCAGTTCTTC. Its protein product is CASSLWTSAYSEQFF. The rearrangement links TRBV9 to TRBJ2-1, with 9 positions matching TRBD2. CDR3 size: 15 residues. Germline V gene lookup returns CDR1 SGDLS and CDR2 YYNGEE.